The rows below give T cell receptor beta chains drawn from one sample of a study of T cell responses to AZD1222 COVID-19 vaccine. This table comes from immunoSEQ multiplex PCR, and its TCRdb copy is limited to in-frame clones, with some not included. The sample holds 150,000 or so clones, roughly 90% seen once. The sample consisted of peripheral blood, taken on day 0 of AZD1222 vaccination. All receptors come from an adult in good health. The CDR3 runs from the conserved cysteine through the conserved F or W. D genes are given only for firm matches. The listing skips clone size in some rows; elsewhere it reads once, few, many or a size class.

cdr3_aa cdr3_nt j_call v_call d_call clone_size
CASSYREGRTYEQYF TGTGCCAGCAGTTATCGCGAAGGCCGGACCTACGAGCAGTACTTC TRBJ2-7 TRBV6-5 . .
CASGGGQRDNEQFF TGCGCCAGCGGGGGGGGGCAACGAGACAATGAGCAGTTCTTC TRBJ2-1 TRBV23-1 . .
CASSQDRDTQYF TGTGCCAGCAGCCAAGATCGGGATACGCAGTATTTT TRBJ2-3 TRBV4-2 . .
CASSHSGGGDEQYF TGTGCCAGCAGCCACTCAGGGGGCGGCGACGAGCAGTACTTC TRBJ2-7 TRBV7-9 TRBD1 few
CASSLGRGQANEKLFF TGTGCCAGCAGCTTAGGTAGGGGACAGGCGAATGAAAAACTGTTTTTT TRBJ1-4 TRBV9 TRBD1 .
CASSLGNLAGELFF TGTGCCAGCAGCCTGGGAAACCTCGCCGGGGAGCTGTTTTTT TRBJ2-2 TRBV11-3 . .
CASSRLGSTDEQYF TGCGCCAGCAGCCGTCTAGGGTCGACGGACGAGCAGTACTTC TRBJ2-7 TRBV5-1 . .
CASSATVGLEQYF TGTGCCAGCAGCGCAACCGTGGGGCTCGAGCAGTACTTC TRBJ2-7 TRBV3-1/TRBV3-2 . .
CASSLRTGQTEAFF TGTGCCAGCAGCCTCCGGACAGGGCAAACTGAAGCTTTCTTT TRBJ1-1 TRBV3-1/TRBV3-2 TRBD1 .
CASSRTGNSPLHF TGTGCCAGCAGCCGGACAGGGAATTCACCCCTCCACTTT TRBJ1-6 TRBV3-1/TRBV3-2 TRBD1 .
CASSPIRTEAFF TGTGCCAGCAGCCCCATTCGGACTGAAGCTTTCTTT TRBJ1-1 TRBV9 . .
CASSQDRGISGELFF TGCGCCAGCAGCCAGGACAGGGGTATCTCCGGGGAGCTGTTTTTT TRBJ2-2 TRBV4-3 TRBD1 .
CASSRTSGGYNEQFF TGTGCCAGCAGCCGGACTAGCGGGGGATACAATGAGCAGTTCTTC TRBJ2-1 TRBV3-1/TRBV3-2 TRBD2 .
CASSGEFISPDTQYF TGTGCCAGCTCAGGGGAATTTATAAGTCCAGATACGCAGTATTTT TRBJ2-3 TRBV18 . .
CASGRGEQFF TGTGCCAGCGGGCGGGGGGAGCAGTTCTTC TRBJ2-1 TRBV28 TRBD2 .
CASSPRGRDYGYTF TGTGCCAGCTCACCGAGGGGGCGCGACTATGGCTACACCTTC TRBJ1-2 TRBV18 TRBD1 .
CASSLAGASFLTAYEQYF TGTGCCAGCAGCTTGGCGGGGGCGTCCTTCCTTACCGCCTACGAGCAGTACTTC TRBJ2-7 TRBV5-4 . .
CASSPAPGPTDTQYF TGTGCCAGCAGCCCCGCCCCCGGTCCCACAGATACGCAGTATTTT TRBJ2-3 TRBV7-3 . few
CASSPDGNQPQHF TGTGCCAGCAGCCCGGACGGGAATCAGCCCCAGCATTTT TRBJ1-5 TRBV7-9 . .
CASTLRGVGELFF TGTGCCAGCACCCTACGGGGGGTCGGGGAGCTGTTTTTT TRBJ2-2 TRBV5-8 TRBD2 once
CASSMREGYEQYF TGCGCCAGCAGTATGCGGGAGGGGTACGAGCAGTACTTC TRBJ2-7 TRBV4-1 TRBD2 .
CASRQGVGYTF TGTGCCAGCAGACAGGGGGTTGGCTACACCTTC TRBJ1-2 TRBV2 TRBD1 once
CASSTPGNTGELFF TGTGCCAGCAGCACTCCCGGAAATACCGGGGAGCTGTTTTTT TRBJ2-2 TRBV21-1 . .
CASSFRRRETQYF TGTGCCAGCAGTTTTAGGAGAAGGGAGACCCAGTACTTC TRBJ2-5 TRBV27 . .
CATSDPGQGNGYGYTF TGTGCCACCAGTGATCCCGGACAGGGAAATGGATATGGCTACACCTTC TRBJ1-2 TRBV24-1 TRBD1 .
CASSLPLGGRDRGYEQYF TGTGCCAGCAGCCTCCCCTTAGGCGGACGGGACAGGGGCTACGAGCAGTACTTC TRBJ2-7 TRBV7-2 TRBD1 .
CASSETGNNYGYTF TGTGCCAGCAGTGAAACAGGCAATAACTATGGCTACACCTTC TRBJ1-2 TRBV6-4 . .
CSVTPWGSAFF TGCAGTGTCACGCCGTGGGGGTCAGCTTTCTTT TRBJ1-1 TRBV20-1 . .
CAISEYANYGYTF TGTGCCATCAGTGAATACGCTAACTATGGCTACACCTTC TRBJ1-2 TRBV10-3 . .
CASSPPRLAGADTQYF TGTGCCAGCAGCCCGCCGAGACTAGCGGGAGCTGATACGCAGTATTTT TRBJ2-3 TRBV5-4 TRBD2 .
CASSLVDAGELFF TGTGCCAGCAGTTTGGTCGACGCCGGGGAGCTGTTTTTT TRBJ2-2 TRBV27 . .
CASSQKTLRIRDRVCVNQPQHF TGCGCCAGCAGTCAAAAAACCTTAAGGATCCGGGACAGGGTGTGTGTCAATCAGCCCCAGCATTTT TRBJ1-5 TRBV23-1 TRBD1 .
CASSFGGLRAFF TGTGCCAGCAGTTTTGGGGGACTGCGAGCTTTCTTT TRBJ1-1 TRBV28 . .
CASSSLTGELFF TGTGCCAGCAGCTCCTTAACCGGGGAGCTGTTTTTT TRBJ2-2 TRBV9 . .
CASSEAGRSGYTF TGTGCCAGCAGTGAAGCAGGGCGGTCAGGCTACACCTTC TRBJ1-2 TRBV2 . .
CASSYSNVEQFF TGTGCCAGCAGTTACTCGAATGTTGAGCAGTTCTTC TRBJ2-1 TRBV6-2/TRBV6-3 . .
CASTEGLAASYNEQFF TGTGCCAGCACCGAGGGGCTAGCCGCCTCCTACAATGAGCAGTTCTTC TRBJ2-1 TRBV7-9 . once